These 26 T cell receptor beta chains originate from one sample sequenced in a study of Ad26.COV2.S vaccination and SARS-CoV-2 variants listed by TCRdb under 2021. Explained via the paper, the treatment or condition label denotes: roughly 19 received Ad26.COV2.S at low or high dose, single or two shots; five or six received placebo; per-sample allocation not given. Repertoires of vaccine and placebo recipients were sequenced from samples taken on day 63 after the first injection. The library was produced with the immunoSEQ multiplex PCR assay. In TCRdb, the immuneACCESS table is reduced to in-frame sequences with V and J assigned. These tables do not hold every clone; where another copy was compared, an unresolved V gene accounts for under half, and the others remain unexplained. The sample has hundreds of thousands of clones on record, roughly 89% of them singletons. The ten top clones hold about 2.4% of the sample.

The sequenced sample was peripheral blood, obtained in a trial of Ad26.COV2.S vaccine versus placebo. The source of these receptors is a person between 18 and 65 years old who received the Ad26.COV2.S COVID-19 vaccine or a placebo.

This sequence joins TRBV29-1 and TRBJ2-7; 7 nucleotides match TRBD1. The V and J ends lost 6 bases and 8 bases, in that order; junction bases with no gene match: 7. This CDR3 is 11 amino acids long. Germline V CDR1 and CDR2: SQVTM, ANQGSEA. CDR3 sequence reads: CSVSTGIQQYF. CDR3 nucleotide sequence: TGCAGCGTCTCGACAGGGATCCAGCAGTACTTC.

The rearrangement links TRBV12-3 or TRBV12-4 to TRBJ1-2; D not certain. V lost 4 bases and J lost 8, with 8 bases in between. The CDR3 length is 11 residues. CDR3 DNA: TGTGCCAGCAGTTCCTTAATGGGCTACACCTTC. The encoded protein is CASSSLMGYTF.

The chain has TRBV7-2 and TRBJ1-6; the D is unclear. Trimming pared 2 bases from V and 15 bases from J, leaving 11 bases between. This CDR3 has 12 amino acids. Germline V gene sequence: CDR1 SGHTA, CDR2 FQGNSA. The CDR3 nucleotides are TGTGCCAGCAGCTTAACCCGTAAAATCCTCCACTTT. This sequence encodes CASSLTRKILHF.

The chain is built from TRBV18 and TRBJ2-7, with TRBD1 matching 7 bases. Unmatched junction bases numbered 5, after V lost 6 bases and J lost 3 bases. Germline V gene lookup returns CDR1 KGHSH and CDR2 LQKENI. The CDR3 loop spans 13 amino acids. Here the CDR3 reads CASSSDRYYEQYF. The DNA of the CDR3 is TGTGCCAGCTCGTCGGACAGGTACTACGAGCAGTACTTC.

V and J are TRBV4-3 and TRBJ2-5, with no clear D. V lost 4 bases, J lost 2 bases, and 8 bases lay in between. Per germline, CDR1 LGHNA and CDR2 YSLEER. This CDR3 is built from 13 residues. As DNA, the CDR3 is TGCGCCAGCAGCCCGAAACGGCAAGAGACCCAGTACTTC. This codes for CASSPKRQETQYF.

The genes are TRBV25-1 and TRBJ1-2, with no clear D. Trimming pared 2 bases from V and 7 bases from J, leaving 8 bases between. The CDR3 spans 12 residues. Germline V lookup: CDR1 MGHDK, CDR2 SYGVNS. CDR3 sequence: CASSEGIGGYTF. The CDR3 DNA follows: TGTGCCAGCAGTGAAGGCATCGGTGGCTACACCTTC.

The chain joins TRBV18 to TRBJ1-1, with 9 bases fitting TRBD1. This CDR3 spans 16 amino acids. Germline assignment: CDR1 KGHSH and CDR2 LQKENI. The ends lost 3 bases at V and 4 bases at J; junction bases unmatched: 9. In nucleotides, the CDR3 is TGTGCCAGCTCACCCGGACAGGGGAGAGGGAGCACTGAAGCTTTCTTT. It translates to CASSPGQGRGSTEAFF.

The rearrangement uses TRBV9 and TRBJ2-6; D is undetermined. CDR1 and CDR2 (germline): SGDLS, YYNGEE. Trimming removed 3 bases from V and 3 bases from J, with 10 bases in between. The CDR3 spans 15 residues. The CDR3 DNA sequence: TGTGCCAGCAGCGCATGGAACAGTGGGGCCAACGTCCTGACTTTC. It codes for CASSAWNSGANVLTF. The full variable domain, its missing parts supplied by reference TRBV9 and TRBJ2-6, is DSGVTQTPKHLITATGQRVTLRCSPRSGDLSVYWYQQSLDQGLQFLIQYYNGEERAKGNILERFSAQQFPDLHSELNLSSLELGDSALYFCASSAWNSGANVLTFGAGSRLTVL.

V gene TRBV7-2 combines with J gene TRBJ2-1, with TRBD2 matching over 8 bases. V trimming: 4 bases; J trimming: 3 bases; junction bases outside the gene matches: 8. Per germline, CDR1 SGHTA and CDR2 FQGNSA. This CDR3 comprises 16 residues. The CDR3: CASSSPRTSYYNEQFF. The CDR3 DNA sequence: TGTGCCAGCAGCTCGCCCAGGACTAGCTACTACAATGAGCAGTTCTTC.

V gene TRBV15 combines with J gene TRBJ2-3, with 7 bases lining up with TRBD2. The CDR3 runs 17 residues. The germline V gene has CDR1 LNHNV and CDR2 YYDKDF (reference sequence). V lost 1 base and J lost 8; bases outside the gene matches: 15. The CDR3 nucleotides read TGTGCCACCAGCAGAGTCGAAGCTTGGGAGGGCCAGATTACGCAGTATTTT. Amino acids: CATSRVEAWEGQITQYF.

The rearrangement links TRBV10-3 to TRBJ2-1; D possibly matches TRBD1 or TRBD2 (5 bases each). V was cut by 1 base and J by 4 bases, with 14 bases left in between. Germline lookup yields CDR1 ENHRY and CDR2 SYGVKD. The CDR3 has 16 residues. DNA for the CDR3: TGTGCCATCAGTGAGTGGGTGGGGGAAAAATACAATGAGCAGTTCTTC. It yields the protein CAISEWVGEKYNEQFF.

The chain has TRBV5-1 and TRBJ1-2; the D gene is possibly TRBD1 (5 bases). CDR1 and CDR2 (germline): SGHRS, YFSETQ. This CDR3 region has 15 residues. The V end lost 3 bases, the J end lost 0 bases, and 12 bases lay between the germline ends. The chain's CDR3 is CASSWGDSTNYGYTF. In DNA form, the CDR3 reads TGCGCCAGCAGCTGGGGGGACTCTACTAACTATGGCTACACCTTC.

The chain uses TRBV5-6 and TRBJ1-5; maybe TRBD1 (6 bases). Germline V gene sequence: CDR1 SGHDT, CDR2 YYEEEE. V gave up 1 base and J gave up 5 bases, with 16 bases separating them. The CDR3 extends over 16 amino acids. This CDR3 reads CASSLSAGVIDQPQHF. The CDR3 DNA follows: TGTGCCAGCAGCTTGTCGGCAGGGGTAATAGATCAGCCCCAGCATTTT.

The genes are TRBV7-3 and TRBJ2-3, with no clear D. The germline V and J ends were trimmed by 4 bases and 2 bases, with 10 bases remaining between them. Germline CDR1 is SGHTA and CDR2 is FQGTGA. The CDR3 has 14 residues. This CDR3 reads CASSYDGNTDTQYF. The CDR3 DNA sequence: TGTGCCAGCAGCTACGACGGAAACACAGATACGCAGTATTTT.

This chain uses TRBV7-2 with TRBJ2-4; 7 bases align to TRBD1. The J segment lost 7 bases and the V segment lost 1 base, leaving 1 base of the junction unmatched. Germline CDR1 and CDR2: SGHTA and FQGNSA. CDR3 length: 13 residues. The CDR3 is CASSLVQGNIQYF. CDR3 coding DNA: TGTGCCAGCAGCTTAGTACAGGGGAACATTCAGTACTTC.

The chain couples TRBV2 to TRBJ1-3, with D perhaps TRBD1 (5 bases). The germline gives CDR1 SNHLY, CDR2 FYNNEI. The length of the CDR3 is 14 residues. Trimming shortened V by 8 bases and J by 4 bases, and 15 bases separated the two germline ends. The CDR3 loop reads CASSSQGIGNTIYF. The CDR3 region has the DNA TGTGCCAGCTCTTCGCAGGGAATCGGAAACACCATATATTTT.

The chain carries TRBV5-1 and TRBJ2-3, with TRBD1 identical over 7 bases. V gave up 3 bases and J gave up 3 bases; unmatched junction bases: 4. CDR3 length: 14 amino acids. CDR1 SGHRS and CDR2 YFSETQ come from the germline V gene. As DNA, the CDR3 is TGCGCCAGCAGCTCGGGACAGATAACAGATACGCAGTATTTT. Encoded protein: CASSSGQITDTQYF.

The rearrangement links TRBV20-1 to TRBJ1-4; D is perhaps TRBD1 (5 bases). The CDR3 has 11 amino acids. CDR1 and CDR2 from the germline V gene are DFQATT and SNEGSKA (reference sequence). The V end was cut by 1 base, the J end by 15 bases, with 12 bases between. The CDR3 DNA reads TGCAGTGCTAGAGTGCTCCGGGGGGTGTTTTTT. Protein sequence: CSARVLRGVFF.

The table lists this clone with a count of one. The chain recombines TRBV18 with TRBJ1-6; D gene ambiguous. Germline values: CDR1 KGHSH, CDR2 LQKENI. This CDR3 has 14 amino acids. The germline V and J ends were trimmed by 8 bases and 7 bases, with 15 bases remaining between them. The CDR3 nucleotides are TGTGCCAGCAATGGACCCCCGGTGAATTCACCCCTCCACTTT. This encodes CASNGPPVNSPLHF.

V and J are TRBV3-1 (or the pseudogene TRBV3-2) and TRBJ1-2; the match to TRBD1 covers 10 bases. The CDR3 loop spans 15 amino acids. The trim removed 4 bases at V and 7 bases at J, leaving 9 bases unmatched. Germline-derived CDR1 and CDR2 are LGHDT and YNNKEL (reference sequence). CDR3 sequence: CASSRGGQGMFGYTF. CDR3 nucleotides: TGTGCCAGCAGCCGAGGGGGACAGGGGATGTTTGGCTACACCTTC.

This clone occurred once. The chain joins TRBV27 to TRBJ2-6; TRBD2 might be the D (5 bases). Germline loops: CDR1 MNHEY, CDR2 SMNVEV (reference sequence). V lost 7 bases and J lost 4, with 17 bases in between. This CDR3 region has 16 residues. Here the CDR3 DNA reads TGTGCCAGCACTTCGGTGAGAGGGTCCGGGGCCAACGTCCTGACTTTC. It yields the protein CASTSVRGSGANVLTF. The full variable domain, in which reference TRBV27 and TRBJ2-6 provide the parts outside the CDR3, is EAQVTQNPRYLITVTGKKLTVTCSQNMNHEYMSWYRQDPGLGLRQIYYSMNVEVTDKGDVPEGYKVSRKEKRNFPLILESPSPNQTSLYFCASTSVRGSGANVLTFGAGSRLTVL.

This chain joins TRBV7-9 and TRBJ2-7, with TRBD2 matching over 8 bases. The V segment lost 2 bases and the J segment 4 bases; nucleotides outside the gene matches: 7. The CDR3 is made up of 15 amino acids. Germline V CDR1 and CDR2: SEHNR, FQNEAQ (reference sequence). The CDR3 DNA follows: TGTGCCAGCAGCTTAACGGGACTAGGGGATTACGAGCAGTACGTC. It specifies CASSLTGLGDYEQYV.

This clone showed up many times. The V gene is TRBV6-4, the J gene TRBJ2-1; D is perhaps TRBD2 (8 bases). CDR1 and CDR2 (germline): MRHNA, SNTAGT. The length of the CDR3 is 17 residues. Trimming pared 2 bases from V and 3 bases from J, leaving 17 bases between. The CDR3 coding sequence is TGTGCCAGCAGTGACGGGGGTAGCGGGACAGACTACAATGAGCAGTTCTTC. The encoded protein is CASSDGGSGTDYNEQFF.

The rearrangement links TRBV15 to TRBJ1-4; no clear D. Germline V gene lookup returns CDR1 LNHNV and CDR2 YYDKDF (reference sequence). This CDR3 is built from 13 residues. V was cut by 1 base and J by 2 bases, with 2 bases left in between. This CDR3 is CATSRVTNEKLFF. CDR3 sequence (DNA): TGTGCCACCAGCAGAGTGACTAATGAAAAACTGTTTTTT.

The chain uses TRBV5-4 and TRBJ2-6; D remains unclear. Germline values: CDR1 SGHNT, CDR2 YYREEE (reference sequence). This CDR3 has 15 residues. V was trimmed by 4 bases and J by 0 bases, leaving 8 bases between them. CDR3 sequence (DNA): TGTGCCAGCAGCCTTCCACGCTCTGGGGCCAACGTCCTGACTTTC. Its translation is CASSLPRSGANVLTF.

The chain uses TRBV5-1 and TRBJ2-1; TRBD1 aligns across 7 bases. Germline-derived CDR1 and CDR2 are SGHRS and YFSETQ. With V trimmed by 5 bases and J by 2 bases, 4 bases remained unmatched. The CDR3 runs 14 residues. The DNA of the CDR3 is TGCGCCAGCAGACCTGGACAGGCCTACAATGAGCAGTTCTTC. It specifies CASRPGQAYNEQFF.